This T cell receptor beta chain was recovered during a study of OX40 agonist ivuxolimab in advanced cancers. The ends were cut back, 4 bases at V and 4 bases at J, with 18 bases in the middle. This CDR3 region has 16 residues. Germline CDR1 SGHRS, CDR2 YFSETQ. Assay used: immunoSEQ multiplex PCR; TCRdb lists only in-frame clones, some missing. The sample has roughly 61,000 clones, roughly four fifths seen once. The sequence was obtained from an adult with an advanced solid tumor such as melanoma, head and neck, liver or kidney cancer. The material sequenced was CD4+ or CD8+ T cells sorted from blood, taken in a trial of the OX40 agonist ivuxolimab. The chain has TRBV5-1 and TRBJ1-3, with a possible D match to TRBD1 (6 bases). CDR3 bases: TGCGCCAGCAGCCCGGAGGGGGGAACCACCGGAAACACCATATATTTT. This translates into CASSPEGGTTGNTIYF.